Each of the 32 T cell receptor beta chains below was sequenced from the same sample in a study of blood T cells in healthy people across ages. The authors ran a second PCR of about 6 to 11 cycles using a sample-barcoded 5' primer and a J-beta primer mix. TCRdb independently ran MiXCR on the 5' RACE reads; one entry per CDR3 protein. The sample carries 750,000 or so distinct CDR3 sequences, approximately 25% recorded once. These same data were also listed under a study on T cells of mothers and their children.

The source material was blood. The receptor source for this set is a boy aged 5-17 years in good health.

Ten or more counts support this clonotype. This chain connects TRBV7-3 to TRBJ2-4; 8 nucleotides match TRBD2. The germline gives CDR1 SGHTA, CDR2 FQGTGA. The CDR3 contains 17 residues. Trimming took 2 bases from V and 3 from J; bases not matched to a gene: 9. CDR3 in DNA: TGTGCCAGCAGCTTATTCGGGGGGGAGGGGGTCAAAAACATTCAGTACTTC. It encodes CASSLFGGEGVKNIQYF.

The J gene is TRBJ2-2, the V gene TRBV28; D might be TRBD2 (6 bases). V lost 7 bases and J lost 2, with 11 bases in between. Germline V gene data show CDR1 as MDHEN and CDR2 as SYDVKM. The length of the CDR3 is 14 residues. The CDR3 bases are TGTGCCAGCAATCGGGGAGGTAACACCGGGGAGCTGTTTTTT. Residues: CASNRGGNTGELFF.

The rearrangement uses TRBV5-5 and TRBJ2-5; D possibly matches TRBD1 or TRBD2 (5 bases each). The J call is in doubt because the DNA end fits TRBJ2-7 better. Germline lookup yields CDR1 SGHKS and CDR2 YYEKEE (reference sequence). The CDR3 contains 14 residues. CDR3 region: CASAGTISSYEQYF. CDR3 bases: TGTGCCAGCGCCGGGACGATCTCCTCCTACGAGCAGTACTTC.

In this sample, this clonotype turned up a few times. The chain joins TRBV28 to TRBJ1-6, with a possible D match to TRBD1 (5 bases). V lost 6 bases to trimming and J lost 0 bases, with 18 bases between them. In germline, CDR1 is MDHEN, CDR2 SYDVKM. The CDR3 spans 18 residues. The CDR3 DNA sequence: TGTGCCAGCAGAAGTGGACACCCACATAGCTCCTATAATTCACCCCTCCACTTT. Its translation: CASRSGHPHSSYNSPLHF. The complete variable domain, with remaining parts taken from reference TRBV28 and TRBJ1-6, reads DVKVTQSSRYLVKRTGEKVFLECVQDMDHENMFWYRQDPGLGLRLIYFSYDVKMKEKGDIPEGYSVSREKKERFSLILESASTNQTSMYLCASRSGHPHSSYNSPLHFGNGTRLTVT.

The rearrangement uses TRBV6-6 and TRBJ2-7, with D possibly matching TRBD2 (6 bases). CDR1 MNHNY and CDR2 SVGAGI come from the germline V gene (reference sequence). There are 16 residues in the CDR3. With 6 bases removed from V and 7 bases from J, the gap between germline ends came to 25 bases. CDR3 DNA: TGTGCCAGCAGCAGAATGGAGACTAGAGAGGGATGGGAGCAGTACTTC. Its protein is CASSRMETREGWEQYF.

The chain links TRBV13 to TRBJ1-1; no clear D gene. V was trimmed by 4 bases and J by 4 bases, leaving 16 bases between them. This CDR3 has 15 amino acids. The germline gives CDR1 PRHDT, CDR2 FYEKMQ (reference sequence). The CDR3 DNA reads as TGTGCCAGCAGCTATGCCCGGGAAGAGAGCACTGAAGCTTTCTTT. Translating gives CASSYAREESTEAFF.

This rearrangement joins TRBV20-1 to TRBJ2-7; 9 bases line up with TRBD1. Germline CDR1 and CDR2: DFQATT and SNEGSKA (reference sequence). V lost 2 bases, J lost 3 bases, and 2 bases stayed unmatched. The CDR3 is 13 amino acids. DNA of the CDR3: TGCAGTGCTAGAAGGGACAGGGACTACGAGCAGTACTTC. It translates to CSARRDRDYEQYF.

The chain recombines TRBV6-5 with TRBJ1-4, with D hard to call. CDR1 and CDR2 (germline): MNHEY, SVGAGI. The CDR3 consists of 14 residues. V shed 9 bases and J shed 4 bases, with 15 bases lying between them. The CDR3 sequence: CASAVGVLNEKLFF. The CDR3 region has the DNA TGTGCCAGTGCCGTAGGCGTCCTTAATGAAAAACTGTTTTTT.

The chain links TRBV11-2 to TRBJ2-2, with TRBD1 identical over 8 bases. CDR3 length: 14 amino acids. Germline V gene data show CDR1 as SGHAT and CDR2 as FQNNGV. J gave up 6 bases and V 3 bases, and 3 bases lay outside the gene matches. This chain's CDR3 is CASSLTGVAGELFF. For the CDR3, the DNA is TGTGCCAGCAGCTTGACAGGGGTGGCCGGGGAGCTGTTTTTT.

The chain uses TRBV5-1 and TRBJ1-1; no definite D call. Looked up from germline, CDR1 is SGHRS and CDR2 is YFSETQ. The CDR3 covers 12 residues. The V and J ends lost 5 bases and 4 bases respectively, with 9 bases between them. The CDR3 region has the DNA TGCGCCAGCAGGGGCGTGACCACTGAAGCTTTCTTT. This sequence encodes CASRGVTTEAFF.

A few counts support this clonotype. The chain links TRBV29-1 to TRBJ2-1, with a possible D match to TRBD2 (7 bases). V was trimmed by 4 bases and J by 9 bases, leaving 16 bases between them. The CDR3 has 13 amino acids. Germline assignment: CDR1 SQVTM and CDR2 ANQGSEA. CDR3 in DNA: TGCAGCGTTGGAGAGGGAGGGGGAGGTGAGCAGTTCTTC. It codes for CSVGEGGGGEQFF.

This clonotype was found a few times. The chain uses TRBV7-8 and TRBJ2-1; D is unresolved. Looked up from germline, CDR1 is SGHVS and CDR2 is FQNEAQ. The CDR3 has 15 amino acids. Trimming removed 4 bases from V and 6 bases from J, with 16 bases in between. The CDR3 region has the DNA TGTGCCAGCAGCTCCTACACCCATCTAGGCAATGAGCAGTTCTTC. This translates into CASSSYTHLGNEQFF.

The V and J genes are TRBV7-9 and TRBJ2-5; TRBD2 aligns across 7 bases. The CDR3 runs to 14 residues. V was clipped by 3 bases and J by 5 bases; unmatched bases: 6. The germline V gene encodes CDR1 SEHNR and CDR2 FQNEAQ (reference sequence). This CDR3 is CASSLGGSYETQYF. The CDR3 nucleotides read TGTGCCAGCAGCTTGGGCGGGAGCTATGAGACCCAGTACTTC. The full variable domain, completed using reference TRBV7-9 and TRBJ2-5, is DTGVSQNPRHKITKRGQNVTFRCDPISEHNRLYWYRQTLGQGPEFLTYFQNEAQLEKSRLLSDRFSAERPKGSFSTLEIQRTEQGDSAMYLCASSLGGSYETQYFGPGTRLLVL.

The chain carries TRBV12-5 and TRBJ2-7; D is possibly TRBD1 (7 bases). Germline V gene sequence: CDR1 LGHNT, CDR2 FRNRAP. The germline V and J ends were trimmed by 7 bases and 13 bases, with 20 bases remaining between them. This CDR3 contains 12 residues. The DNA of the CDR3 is TGTGCTAGTGACGGGACGGGGCAGGGGGGTTACTTC. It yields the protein CASDGTGQGGYF.

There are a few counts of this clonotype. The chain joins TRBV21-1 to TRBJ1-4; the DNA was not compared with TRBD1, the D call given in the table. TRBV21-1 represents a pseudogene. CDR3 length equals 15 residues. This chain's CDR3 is CASSNGQGAGEKLFF. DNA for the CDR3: TGTGCCAGCAGCAACGGACAGGGGGCCGGGGAAAAACTGTTTTTT.

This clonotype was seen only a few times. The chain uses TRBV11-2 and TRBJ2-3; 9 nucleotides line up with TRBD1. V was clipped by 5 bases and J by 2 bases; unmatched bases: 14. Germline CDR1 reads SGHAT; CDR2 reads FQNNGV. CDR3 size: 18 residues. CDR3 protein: CASSAGTGHFSVTDTQYF. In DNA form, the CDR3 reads TGTGCCAGCAGCGCCGGGACAGGGCATTTCTCCGTCACAGATACGCAGTATTTT.

CDR3: CSAFPRGRPDNEQFF. The CDR3, as DNA: TGCAGTGCTTTCCCCAGGGGGCGACCAGACAATGAGCAGTTCTTC. This chain links TRBV20-1 with TRBJ2-1; 8 nucleotides agree with TRBD1. This CDR3 has 15 amino acids. The J segment lost 5 bases and the V segment lost 5 bases, leaving 11 bases of the junction unmatched. From germline, CDR1 is DFQATT and CDR2 SNEGSKA (reference sequence).

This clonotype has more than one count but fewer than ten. As DNA, the CDR3 is TGCAGCGTATCCGGGACAGAATATACTCGGGGCAATGAGCAGTTCTTC. It is translated as CSVSGTEYTRGNEQFF. V usage is TRBV29-1 and J usage is TRBJ2-5; 7 bases fit TRBD1. The end of the DNA fits TRBJ2-1 better, so the J call may be wrong. Germline V gene sequence: CDR1 SQVTM, CDR2 ANQGSEA. This CDR3 comprises 16 residues.

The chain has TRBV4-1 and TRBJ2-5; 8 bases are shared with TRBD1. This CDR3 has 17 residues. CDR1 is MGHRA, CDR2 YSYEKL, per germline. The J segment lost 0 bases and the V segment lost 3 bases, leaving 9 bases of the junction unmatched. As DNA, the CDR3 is TGCGCCAGCAGCCAGGTAACCAGGACAGGGCACCAAGAGACCCAGTACTTC. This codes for CASSQVTRTGHQETQYF.

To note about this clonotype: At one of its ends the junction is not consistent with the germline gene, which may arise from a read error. CDR3 coding DNA: TGCGCCAGCACGCAACCTGCAGGGGATCCGGAGACCCAGTGCTTC. Translated, it gives CASTQPAGDPETQCF. This sequence joins TRBV5-1 and TRBJ2-5, with a weak D call TRBD1 (6 bases). This CDR3 has 15 amino acids. Germline CDR1 and CDR2: SGHRS and YFSETQ.

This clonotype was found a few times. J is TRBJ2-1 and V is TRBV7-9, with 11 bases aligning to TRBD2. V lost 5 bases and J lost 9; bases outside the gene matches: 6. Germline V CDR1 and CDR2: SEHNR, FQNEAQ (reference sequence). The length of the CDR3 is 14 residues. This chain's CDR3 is CASSTLAGGREQFF. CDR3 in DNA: TGTGCCAGCAGCACTTTAGCGGGGGGGCGTGAGCAGTTCTTC.

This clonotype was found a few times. CDR3 in amino acids: CASSPIIQGTDTQYF. The CDR3 DNA follows: TGTGCCAGCTCACCAATAATCCAGGGCACAGATACGCAGTATTTT. V gene TRBV18 combines with J gene TRBJ2-3; D is unresolved. V shed 2 bases and J shed 1 base, with 10 bases lying between them. CDR3 size: 15 residues. CDR1 is KGHSH and CDR2 is LQKENI in the germline V gene.

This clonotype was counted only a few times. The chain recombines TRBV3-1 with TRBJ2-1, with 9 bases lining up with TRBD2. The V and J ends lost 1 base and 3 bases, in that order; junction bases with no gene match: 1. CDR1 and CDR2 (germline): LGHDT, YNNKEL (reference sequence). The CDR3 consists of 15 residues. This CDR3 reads CASSQASGVYNEQFF. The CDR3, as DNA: TGTGCCAGCAGCCAAGCTAGCGGGGTCTACAATGAGCAGTTCTTC.

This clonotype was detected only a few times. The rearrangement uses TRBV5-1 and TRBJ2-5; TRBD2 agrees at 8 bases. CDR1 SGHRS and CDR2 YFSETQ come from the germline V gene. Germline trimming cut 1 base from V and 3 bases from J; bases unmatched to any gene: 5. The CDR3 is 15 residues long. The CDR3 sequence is CASSLRGSGKETQYF. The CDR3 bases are TGCGCCAGCAGCTTGAGGGGTAGCGGGAAAGAGACCCAGTACTTC.

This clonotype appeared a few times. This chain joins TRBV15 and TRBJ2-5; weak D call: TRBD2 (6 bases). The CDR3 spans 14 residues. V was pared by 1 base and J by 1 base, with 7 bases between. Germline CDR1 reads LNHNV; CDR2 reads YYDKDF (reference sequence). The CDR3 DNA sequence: TGTGCCACCAGCAGAGCTAGCGTCCAAGAGACCCAGTACTTC. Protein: CATSRASVQETQYF.

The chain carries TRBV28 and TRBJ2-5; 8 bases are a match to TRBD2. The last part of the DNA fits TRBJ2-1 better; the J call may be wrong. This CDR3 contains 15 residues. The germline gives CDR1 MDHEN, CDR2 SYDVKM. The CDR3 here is CASSLLAGGGDEQFF. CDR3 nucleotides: TGTGCCAGCAGTCTTCTAGCGGGTGGGGGGGATGAGCAGTTCTTC.

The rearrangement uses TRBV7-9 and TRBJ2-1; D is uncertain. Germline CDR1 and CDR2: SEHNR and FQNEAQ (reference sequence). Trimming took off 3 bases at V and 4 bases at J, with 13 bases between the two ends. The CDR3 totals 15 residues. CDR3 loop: CASSFGRENYNEQFF. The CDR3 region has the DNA TGTGCCAGCAGCTTCGGACGCGAGAATTACAATGAGCAGTTCTTC.

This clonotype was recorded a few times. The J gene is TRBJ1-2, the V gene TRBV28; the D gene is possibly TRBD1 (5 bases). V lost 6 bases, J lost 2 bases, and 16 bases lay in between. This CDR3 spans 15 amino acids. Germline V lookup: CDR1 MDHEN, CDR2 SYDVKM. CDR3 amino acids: CASRLPGAGNYGYTF. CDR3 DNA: TGTGCCAGCAGGCTTCCCGGGGCAGGGAACTATGGCTACACCTTC.

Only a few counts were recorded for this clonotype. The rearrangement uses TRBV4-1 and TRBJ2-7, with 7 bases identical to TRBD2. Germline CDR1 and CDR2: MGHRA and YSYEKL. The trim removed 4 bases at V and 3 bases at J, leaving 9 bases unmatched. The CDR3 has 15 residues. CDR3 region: CASSPLFGGGYEQYF. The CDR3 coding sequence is TGCGCCAGCAGCCCCCTCTTTGGGGGGGGCTACGAGCAGTACTTC.

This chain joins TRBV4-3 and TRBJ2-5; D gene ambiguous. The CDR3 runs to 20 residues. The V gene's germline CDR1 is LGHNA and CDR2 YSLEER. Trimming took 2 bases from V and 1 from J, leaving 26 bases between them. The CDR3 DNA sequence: TGCGCCAGCAGCCAAAGACCCCTTCCTCTGGGCAGAGAGATCCAAGAGACCCAGTACTTC. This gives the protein CASSQRPLPLGREIQETQYF.

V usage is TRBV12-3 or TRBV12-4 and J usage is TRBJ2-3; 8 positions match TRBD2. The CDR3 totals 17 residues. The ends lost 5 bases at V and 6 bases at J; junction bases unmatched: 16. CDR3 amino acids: CASSPSGVAGRPDTQYF. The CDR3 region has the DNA TGTGCCAGCAGTCCCTCTGGGGTAGCGGGACGCCCGGATACGCAGTATTTT.

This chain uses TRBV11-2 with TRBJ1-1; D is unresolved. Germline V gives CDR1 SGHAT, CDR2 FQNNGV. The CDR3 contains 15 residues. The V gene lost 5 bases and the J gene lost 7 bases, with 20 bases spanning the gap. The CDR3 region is CASSPMTGLSLEAFF. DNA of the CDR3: TGTGCCAGCAGCCCGATGACGGGCCTAAGTCTTGAAGCTTTCTTT. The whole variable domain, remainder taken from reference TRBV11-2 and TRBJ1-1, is EAGVAQSPRYKIIEKRQSVAFWCNPISGHATLYWYQQILGQGPKLLIQFQNNGVVDDSQLPKDRFSAERLKGVDSTLKIQPAKLEDSAVYLCASSPMTGLSLEAFFGQGTRLTVV.